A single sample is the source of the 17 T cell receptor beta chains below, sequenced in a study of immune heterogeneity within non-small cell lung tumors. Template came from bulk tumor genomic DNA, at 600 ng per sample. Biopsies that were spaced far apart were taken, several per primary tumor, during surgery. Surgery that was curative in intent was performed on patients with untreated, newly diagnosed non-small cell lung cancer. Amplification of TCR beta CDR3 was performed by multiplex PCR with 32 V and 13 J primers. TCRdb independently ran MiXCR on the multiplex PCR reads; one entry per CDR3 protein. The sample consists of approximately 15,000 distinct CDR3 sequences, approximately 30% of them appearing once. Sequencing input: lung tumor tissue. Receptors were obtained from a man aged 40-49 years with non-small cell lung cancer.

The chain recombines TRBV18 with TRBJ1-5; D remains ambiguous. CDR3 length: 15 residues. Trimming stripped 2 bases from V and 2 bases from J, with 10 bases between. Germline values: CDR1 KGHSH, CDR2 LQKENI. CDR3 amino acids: CASSPDWGGNQPQHF. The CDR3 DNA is TGTGCCAGCTCACCAGACTGGGGTGGCAATCAGCCCCAGCATTTT.

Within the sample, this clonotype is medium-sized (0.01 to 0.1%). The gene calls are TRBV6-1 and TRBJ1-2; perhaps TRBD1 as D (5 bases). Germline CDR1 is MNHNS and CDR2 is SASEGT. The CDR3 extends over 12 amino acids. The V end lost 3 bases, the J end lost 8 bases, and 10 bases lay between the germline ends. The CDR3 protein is CASSDRGWGYTF. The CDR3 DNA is TGTGCCAGCAGTGACCGGGGGTGGGGCTACACCTTC.

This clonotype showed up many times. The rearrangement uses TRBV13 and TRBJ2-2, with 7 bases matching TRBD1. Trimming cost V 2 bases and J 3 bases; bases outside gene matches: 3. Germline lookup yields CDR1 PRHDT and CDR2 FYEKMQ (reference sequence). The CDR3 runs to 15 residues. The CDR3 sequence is CASSLWDSYTGELFF. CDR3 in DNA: TGTGCCAGCAGCTTATGGGACAGCTACACCGGGGAGCTGTTTTTT.

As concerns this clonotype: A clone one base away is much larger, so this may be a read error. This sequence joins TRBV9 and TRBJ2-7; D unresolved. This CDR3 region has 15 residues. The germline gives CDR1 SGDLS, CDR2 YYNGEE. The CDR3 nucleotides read TGTGTCAGCAGCTTTGGGGTCGACCCCTCTTACGAGCAGTACTTC. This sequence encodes CVSSFGVDPSYEQYF.

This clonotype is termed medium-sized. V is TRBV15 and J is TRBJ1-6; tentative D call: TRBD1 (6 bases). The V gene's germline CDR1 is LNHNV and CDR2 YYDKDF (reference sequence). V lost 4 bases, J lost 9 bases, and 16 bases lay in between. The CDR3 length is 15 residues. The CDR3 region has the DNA TGTGCCACCAGCACATATAGGGGGATCGGTTCACCCCTCCACTTT. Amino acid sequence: CATSTYRGIGSPLHF.

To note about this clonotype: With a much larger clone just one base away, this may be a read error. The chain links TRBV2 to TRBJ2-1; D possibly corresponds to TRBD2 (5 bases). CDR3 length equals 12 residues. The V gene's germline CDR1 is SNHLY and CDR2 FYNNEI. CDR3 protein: CASSVGLNEKFF. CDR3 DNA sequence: TGTGCCAGCAGTGTTGGACTCAATGAGAAGTTCTTC.

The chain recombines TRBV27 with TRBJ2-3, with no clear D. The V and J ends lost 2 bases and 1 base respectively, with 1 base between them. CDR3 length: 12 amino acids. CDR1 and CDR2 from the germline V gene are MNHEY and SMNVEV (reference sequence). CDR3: CASSLGTDTQYF. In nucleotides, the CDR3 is TGTGCCAGCAGTTTAGGCACAGATACGCAGTATTTT.

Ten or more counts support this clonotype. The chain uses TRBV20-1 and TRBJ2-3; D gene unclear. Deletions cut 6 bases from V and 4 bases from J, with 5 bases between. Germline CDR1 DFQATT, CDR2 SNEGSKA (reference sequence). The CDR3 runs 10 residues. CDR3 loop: CSAQPDTQYF. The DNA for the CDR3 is TGCAGTGCCCAGCCAGATACGCAGTATTTT.

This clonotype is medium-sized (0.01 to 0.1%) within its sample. CDR3 loop: CASRRLPKTEETQYF. DNA of the CDR3: TGCGCCAGCAGGCGCCTTCCGAAGACCGAAGAGACCCAGTACTTC. V is TRBV5-1 and J is TRBJ2-5; no definite D call. This CDR3 spans 15 amino acids. V gave up 5 bases and J gave up 3 bases, with 17 bases separating them. Germline V CDR1 and CDR2: SGHRS, YFSETQ.

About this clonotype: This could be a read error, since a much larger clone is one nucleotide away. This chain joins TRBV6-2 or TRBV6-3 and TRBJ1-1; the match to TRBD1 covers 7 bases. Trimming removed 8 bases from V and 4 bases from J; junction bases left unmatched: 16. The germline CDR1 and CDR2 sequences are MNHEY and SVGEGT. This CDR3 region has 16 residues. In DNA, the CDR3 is TGTGCCAGCCGCACTTGGACAGGCTTTAAAGGCACTGAAGCTTTCTTT. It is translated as CASRTWTGFKGTEAFF.

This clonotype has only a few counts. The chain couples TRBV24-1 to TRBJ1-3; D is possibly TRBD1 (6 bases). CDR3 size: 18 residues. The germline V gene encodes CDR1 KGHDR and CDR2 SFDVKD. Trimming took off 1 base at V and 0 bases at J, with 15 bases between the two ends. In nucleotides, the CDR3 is TGTGCCACCAGTGATTTCCTCTCCGGGGGCCTCTCTGGAAACACCATATATTTT. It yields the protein CATSDFLSGGLSGNTIYF.

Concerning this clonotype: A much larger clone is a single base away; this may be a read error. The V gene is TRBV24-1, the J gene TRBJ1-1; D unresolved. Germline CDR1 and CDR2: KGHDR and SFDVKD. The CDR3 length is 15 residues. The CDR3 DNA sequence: TGTACCACCAGTGATGGTGGCAGGCTGAACACTGAAGCTTTCTTT. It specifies CTTSDGGRLNTEAFF.

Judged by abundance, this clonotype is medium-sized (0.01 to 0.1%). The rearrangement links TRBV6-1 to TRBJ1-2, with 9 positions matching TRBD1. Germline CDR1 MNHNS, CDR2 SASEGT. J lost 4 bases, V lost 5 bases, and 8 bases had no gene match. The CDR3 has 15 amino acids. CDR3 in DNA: TGTGCCAGCAGTTACGCGGACAGGGGTTTCTATGGCTACACCTTC. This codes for CASSYADRGFYGYTF.

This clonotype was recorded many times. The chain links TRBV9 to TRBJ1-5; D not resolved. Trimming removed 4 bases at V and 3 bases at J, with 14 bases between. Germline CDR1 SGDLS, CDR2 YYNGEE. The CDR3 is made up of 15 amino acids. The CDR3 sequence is CASSPGSGPNQPQHF. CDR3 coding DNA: TGTGCCAGCAGCCCCGGGTCCGGACCCAATCAGCCCCAGCATTTT.

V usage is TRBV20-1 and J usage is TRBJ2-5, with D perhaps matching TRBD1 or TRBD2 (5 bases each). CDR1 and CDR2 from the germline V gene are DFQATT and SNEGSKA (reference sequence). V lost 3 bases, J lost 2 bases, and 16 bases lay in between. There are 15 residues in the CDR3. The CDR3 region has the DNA TGCAGTGCTAGCTCTCCCCGGGACCCTCAAGAGACCCAGTACTTC. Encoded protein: CSASSPRDPQETQYF.

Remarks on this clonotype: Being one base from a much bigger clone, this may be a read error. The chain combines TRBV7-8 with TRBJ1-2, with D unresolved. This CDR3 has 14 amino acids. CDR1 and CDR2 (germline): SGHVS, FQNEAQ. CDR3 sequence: CASSLDADPYGYIF. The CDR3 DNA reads TGTGCCAGCAGCTTAGATGCAGACCCCTATGGCTACATCTTC.

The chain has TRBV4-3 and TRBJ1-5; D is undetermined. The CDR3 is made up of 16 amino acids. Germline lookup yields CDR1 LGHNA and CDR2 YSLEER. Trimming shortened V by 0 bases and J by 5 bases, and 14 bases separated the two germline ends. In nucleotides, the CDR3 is TGCGCCAGCAGCCAAGATCGCCTAAGAACCGATCAGCCCCAGCATTTT. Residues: CASSQDRLRTDQPQHF.